The rows below give T cell receptor beta chains drawn from one sample of a study of blood T cell repertoires in COVID-19. Measured with immunoSEQ multiplex PCR; TCRdb has only the in-frame clones, and not every one. The table lists about 82,000 clones, around 80% of them singletons. The material sequenced was peripheral blood. The source of these receptors is a woman in her sixties or seventies with acute or convalescent COVID-19. Each CDR3 is given with its conserved first and last residue. The size of a clone is reported for some rows only, either as once, few or many, or as a class for expanded clones.

cdr3_aa | clone_size | v_call
CATSDRRRGTVSYEQYF | NA | TRBV24-1
CASSYNSGNTEAFF | NA | TRBV6-5
CASSPGQISNQPQHF | NA | TRBV18
CASSRAGQRLAAGYNEQFF | NA | TRBV6-6
CASSLLSGPGQPQHF | medium-sized | TRBV27
CASSPTGLRNGYTF | once | TRBV18
CATRREESGANVLTF | NA | TRBV15
CASRVGQGASGYTF | NA | TRBV6-6
CASSGQMNTEAFF | NA | TRBV2
CASSPGDTF | few | TRBV7-2
CASNPLRPGVSEGELFF | NA | TRBV7-2
CASSYSTGVGTEAFF | NA | TRBV6-5
CASSLGTGDYGYTF | NA | TRBV7-9
CASSPMTSRDLTDTQYF | once | TRBV6-6
CASSKPPTGNTEAFF | NA | TRBV21-1
CASSSPYGLDYGYTF | NA | TRBV6-5
CASGREYGYTF | NA | TRBV5-4
CASSLVGLAGGETQYF | NA | TRBV5-6
CAIRTSGTRNDEQYF | NA | TRBV10-3
CASSSTGSEAFF | NA | TRBV6-6
CSVAATKRDTEAFF | few | TRBV29-1
CASSLGVGEQYF | NA | TRBV6-6
CASSDSTITDTQYF | NA | TRBV25-1
CASSLKGAWYEQYF | NA | TRBV5-8
CASSFAQIQNTGELFF | NA | TRBV28
CASSITPRDRSQETQYF | NA | TRBV19
CAISESSGGETQYF | NA | TRBV10-3
CASSSAGAGEQYF | NA | TRBV11-3
CASSLGGPDSNQPQHF | NA | TRBV5-4
CASSFGHRGSYEQYF | NA | TRBV5-5
CSVDTTGVTDTQYF | NA | TRBV29-1
CASSTGENTEAFF | NA | TRBV6-2/TRBV6-3
CASRIGTGGPDTQYF | NA | TRBV6-5
CAISEPVGGFDNSPLHF | NA | TRBV10-3
CASSLDRGESSEQFF | NA | TRBV7-3
CASSTIPGDNEQYF | NA | TRBV5-1
CASSDPHRGNEQFF | few | TRBV6-4
CASSHLPEGIAEAFF | medium-sized | TRBV4-3
CASSFDRSMNGYTF | NA | TRBV5-1
CASSYSRVLGPQHF | NA | TRBV6-2/TRBV6-3
CASSSPGSLEQYF | NA | TRBV6-5
CASSLDRDRGSLAGYTF | once | TRBV5-4
CASTSVDSVLNPQHF | NA | TRBV28
CAWSRGGRNTIYF | NA | TRBV30
CASSLVASGRVNTGELFF | NA | TRBV5-6
CASSPTGDGNQPQHF | once | TRBV6-6
CASSPHSPGLAGNEQYF | NA | TRBV3-1/TRBV3-2
CSVGSGSSAEQYF | few | TRBV29-1
CASSQEGGAGSDTQYF | once | TRBV4-3
CASSVGPFAGGLSNQPQHF | NA | TRBV9
CASSFPDRGQNEQFF | NA | TRBV7-6
CASSQTGGLQPQHF | NA | TRBV6-5
CASSLLDRGLGSPLHF | NA | TRBV27
CASSVGRQGLSEQFF | NA | TRBV5-1
CASRAPTGAANSPLHF | NA | TRBV25-1
CASSSRGALGNQPQHF | NA | TRBV11-2
CASSLERGNSPLHF | NA | TRBV5-1
CATSSSGHTQYF | NA | TRBV24-1
CASSLGQGGYGYTF | NA | TRBV5-1
CASSLWDRGPLYGYTF | NA | TRBV5-1